This TCR beta chain derives from a study of shared clonotypes between healthy human individuals. Researchers partitioned CD4+ cells into CD45RA+ naive and CD45RA-negative memory subsets. This clone was recorded a few times. Over several immunoSEQ plates, each subset's genomic DNA was distributed in even portions. Here immunoSEQ multiplex PCR was the method, and the copy in TCRdb shows in-frame clones only, minus some. The sample includes about 990,000 clones, about four fifths of them seen just once. The germline V gene encodes CDR1 WNHNN and CDR2 SYGVQD (reference sequence). V was cut by 5 bases and J by 8 bases, with 9 bases left in between. This CDR3 spans 11 amino acids.

The origin of this receptor is a man between 18 and 29 years old in good health. Some clones in this sample may be carry-over from other donors' samples. The specimen was memory CD4+ T cells from PBMCs. The subset: CD45RA-negative fraction. The V gene is TRBV10-1, the J gene TRBJ1-1; D uncertain. The CDR3 sequence is CASSLTAEAFF. The CDR3 DNA sequence: TGCGCCAGCAGTTTAACAGCAGAAGCTTTCTTT.